These T cell receptor beta chains were read from a single sample in a study of cytomegalovirus exposure and HLA in healthy donors. Profiled with immunoSEQ multiplex PCR; TCRdb holds only in-frame clones, not every one. The data show tens of thousands of clones, and the top ten clones hold about 6.7%. Material for sequencing was PBMCs. The receptors come from a woman aged 40 to 50 in good health and CMV-seronegative. The CDR3 runs from the conserved cysteine through the conserved F or W. D genes are given only for firm matches.

J,D,V,CDR3,DNA
TRBJ2-7,-,TRBV5-4,CASSYAGFYEQYF,TGTGCCAGCAGCTACGCCGGGTTCTACGAGCAGTACTTC
TRBJ1-4,-,TRBV5-1,CASSLAGPSNEKLFF,TGCGCCAGCAGCTTGGCTGGGCCATCAAATGAAAAACTGTTTTTT
TRBJ2-1,-,TRBV7-6,CASSLGGKNEQFF,TGTGCCAGCAGCTTAGGGGGCAAGAATGAGCAGTTCTTC
TRBJ2-1,-,TRBV4-1,CASSQDKEGGVSSYNEQFF,TGCGCCAGCAGCCAAGATAAAGAGGGCGGGGTGAGCTCCTACAATGAGCAGTTCTTC
TRBJ2-3,TRBD1,TRBV5-1,CASSLSGTAFTDTQYF,TGCGCCAGCAGCTTGTCCGGGACAGCCTTTACAGATACGCAGTATTTT
TRBJ2-3,-,TRBV19,CASSPRAQRDTQYF,TGTGCCAGTAGTCCCCGGGCCCAGCGGGATACGCAGTATTTT
TRBJ1-1,-,TRBV6-1,CASSVEVGTEAFF,TGTGCCAGCAGTGTTGAGGTGGGCACTGAAGCTTTCTTT
TRBJ2-5,TRBD1,TRBV5-4,CASSLAPGTGVETQYF,TGTGCCAGCAGCTTGGCCCCGGGAACAGGGGTGGAGACCCAGTACTTC
TRBJ1-1,-,TRBV7-2,CASSLIGGNTEAFF,TGTGCCAGCAGCTTAATAGGAGGGAACACTGAAGCTTTCTTT
TRBJ2-5,TRBD1,TRBV27,CASREIGTEETQYF,TGTGCCAGCAGAGAAATCGGGACAGAAGAGACCCAGTACTTC
TRBJ1-1,-,TRBV27,CASSFPQFMNTEAFF,TGTGCCAGCAGTTTTCCCCAGTTCATGAACACTGAAGCTTTCTTT
TRBJ2-7,-,TRBV2,CASLSGLGKNYEQYF,TGTGCCAGCCTATCGGGCCTCGGGAAGAACTACGAGCAGTACTTC
TRBJ2-3,TRBD2,TRBV19,CASSQRGGADTQYF,TGTGCCAGTAGTCAGCGGGGGGGTGCAGATACGCAGTATTTT
TRBJ2-7,TRBD1,TRBV19,CASSSTPGQLNEQYF,TGTGCCAGTAGCTCAACCCCGGGACAGTTGAACGAGCAGTACTTC
TRBJ2-7,TRBD2,TRBV18,CASSPSPSGRGEQYF,TGTGCCAGCTCACCAAGCCCTAGCGGGAGGGGCGAGCAGTACTTC